The next 14 T cell receptor beta chains were all read from a single sample in a study of blood T cell repertoires in COVID-19. This table comes from immunoSEQ multiplex PCR, and its TCRdb copy is limited to in-frame clones, with some not included. The sample holds about half a million clones; roughly nine tenths are singletons and the top ten take 0.9%. Sample: peripheral blood. Receptor source: a man between 18 and 35 years old with COVID-19, enrolled during active disease.

V gene TRBV11-2 combines with J gene TRBJ2-7; 8 bases align to TRBD1. Per the germline V gene, CDR1 is SGHAT and CDR2 is FQNNGV. This CDR3 comprises 15 residues. The junction had 9 bases not matched to a gene; V was cut back by 4 bases and J by 4 bases. The CDR3: CASSSQGTGGYEQYF. CDR3 coding DNA: TGTGCCAGCAGCTCCCAGGGGACAGGTGGTTACGAGCAGTACTTC. Full variable domain (remainder filled in from reference TRBV11-2 and TRBJ2-7): EAGVAQSPRYKIIEKRQSVAFWCNPISGHATLYWYQQILGQGPKLLIQFQNNGVVDDSQLPKDRFSAERLKGVDSTLKIQPAKLEDSAVYLCASSSQGTGGYEQYFGPGTRLTVT.

The V and J genes are TRBV5-1 and TRBJ2-2; tentative D call: TRBD1 (6 bases). CDR1 and CDR2 (germline): SGHRS, YFSETQ. The CDR3 loop spans 16 amino acids. Trimming pared 0 bases from V and 0 bases from J, leaving 9 bases between. The CDR3 loop reads CASSLESGANTGELFF. In DNA, the CDR3 is TGCGCCAGCAGCTTGGAGTCAGGGGCGAACACCGGGGAGCTGTTTTTT.

This sequence joins TRBV27 and TRBJ1-2, with D possibly matching TRBD1 (5 bases). Per germline, CDR1 MNHEY and CDR2 SMNVEV (reference sequence). Trimming cost V 8 bases and J 8 bases, with 18 bases left between them. The CDR3 spans 13 residues. CDR3 coding DNA: TGTGCCAGCTGGTCGGGGACTCGCGGGGGCTACACCTTC. Translating gives CASWSGTRGGYTF.

This chain links TRBV12-5 with TRBJ2-3; possibly TRBD1 for D (8 bases). The CDR3 length is 15 residues. V lost 6 bases and J lost 3, with 16 bases in between. CDR1 LGHNT and CDR2 FRNRAP come from the germline V gene. CDR3 coding DNA: TGTGCTAGTGGCCGGACAGGGAGGGGGACAGATACGCAGTATTTT. Its translation: CASGRTGRGTDTQYF.

The chain is built from TRBV19 and TRBJ2-2; possible D gene TRBD2, 6 bases. V lost 4 bases to trimming and J lost 0 bases, with 9 bases between them. The CDR3 consists of 15 residues. Germline values: CDR1 LNHDA, CDR2 SQIVND (reference sequence). The CDR3 region is CASSSGAANTGELFF. CDR3 sequence (DNA): TGTGCCAGTAGTAGCGGGGCCGCGAACACCGGGGAGCTGTTTTTT.

This sequence joins TRBV7-2 and TRBJ2-2; TRBD1 matches at 11 bases. Losses at the gene ends were 3 bases for V and 7 bases for J; bases not matched to a gene: 7. The CDR3 totals 16 residues. Per the germline V gene, CDR1 is SGHTA and CDR2 is FQGNSA. The CDR3 nucleotides read TGTGCCAGCAGCTTCCGGACAGGGGGCATTGTCGGGGAGCTGTTTTTT. Translated: CASSFRTGGIVGELFF.

This clone was picked up one time. The chain has TRBV24-1 and TRBJ2-2; D ambiguous. Germline CDR1 KGHDR, CDR2 SFDVKD. The CDR3 runs 13 residues. V lost 5 bases and J lost 5, with 8 bases in between. CDR3 in DNA: TGTGCCACCAGTGCAGGAAATACCGGGGAGCTGTTTTTT. Translating gives CATSAGNTGELFF.

The chain carries TRBV9 and TRBJ1-5; D may be TRBD1 (5 bases). CDR1 is SGDLS and CDR2 is YYNGEE in the germline V gene. The CDR3 spans 14 residues. The germline V and J ends were trimmed by 0 bases and 7 bases, with 11 bases remaining between them. CDR3 residues: CASSVDGGGQPQHF. Here the CDR3 DNA reads TGTGCCAGCAGCGTAGATGGGGGAGGGCAGCCCCAGCATTTT.

V gene TRBV5-1 combines with J gene TRBJ2-5, with D tentatively TRBD2 (5 bases). This CDR3 region has 12 residues. Germline CDR1 SGHRS, CDR2 YFSETQ. V was cut by 2 bases and J by 5 bases, with 7 bases left in between. CDR3 DNA: TGCGCCAGCAGCTTACAGCGGGAGACCCAGTACTTC. Protein product: CASSLQRETQYF.

The rearrangement joins TRBV15 to TRBJ2-2; 7 bases map to TRBD1. CDR1 is LNHNV, CDR2 YYDKDF, per germline (reference sequence). CDR3 length equals 17 residues. The J segment lost 1 base and the V segment lost 2 bases, leaving 7 bases of the junction unmatched. Here the CDR3 reads CATSRLGRTGNTGELFF. The CDR3 DNA sequence: TGTGCCACCAGCAGACTCGGCAGGACAGGGAACACCGGGGAGCTGTTTTTT.

This chain connects TRBV5-1 to TRBJ2-5, with TRBD1 identical over 8 bases. J gave up 1 base and V 4 bases, and 3 bases lay outside the gene matches. In germline, CDR1 is SGHRS, CDR2 YFSETQ. The CDR3 covers 14 residues. The CDR3: CASSRGQGQETQYF. The DNA of the CDR3 is TGCGCCAGCAGCCGCGGACAGGGCCAAGAGACCCAGTACTTC.

This clone was picked up a small number of times. The chain carries TRBV6-7 and TRBJ1-3, with unresolved D. TRBV6-7 is reported as an ORF; its role is uncertain. Trimming left V 7 bases short and J 0 bases short, with 22 bases between. The CDR3 contains 18 residues. CDR3 in amino acids: CASNGRSGRLVSGNTIYF. DNA of the CDR3: TGTGCCAGCAATGGCCGGTCGGGAAGGCTAGTCTCTGGAAACACCATATATTTT.

The genes are TRBV12-5 and TRBJ2-1; 7 bases match TRBD2. V trimming: 3 bases; J trimming: 7 bases; junction bases outside the gene matches: 12. CDR1 and CDR2 (germline): LGHNT, FRNRAP. This CDR3 has 16 residues. CDR3 DNA sequence: TGTGCTAGTGGTTTTGAAACTCCCGGGACTAATAATGAGCAGTTCTTC. Amino acids: CASGFETPGTNNEQFF.

The rearrangement joins TRBV20-1 to TRBJ2-5; D may be TRBD2 (6 bases). CDR3 length equals 15 residues. Germline values: CDR1 DFQATT, CDR2 SNEGSKA (reference sequence). V was pared by 3 bases and J by 1 base, with 15 bases between. The CDR3 protein is CSASYGRLSQETQYF. The CDR3 DNA is TGCAGTGCTAGTTATGGGAGGTTGAGCCAAGAGACCCAGTACTTC.